Here is one TCR beta chain with its context. This clonotype was detected once. It lacks a known antigen. Per-base quality was not reported, and no clone a single base away is much larger than it. One read alone lends weak support. PBMCs were isolated by Ficoll-Paque density gradient centrifugation. The instrument given in TCRdb is Illumina NovaSeq 6000. TCRalpha and TCRbeta cDNA libraries were constructed by 5'RACE with constant-segment primers, with sample barcodes and unique molecular identifiers being introduced. RNA was extracted from every sample with Trizol reagent. Library amplification was performed in two PCR steps, and a second sample barcode and Illumina TruSeq adapters were introduced in the second step. The libraries were sequenced on an Illumina NovaSeq using 2 x 150 bp paired-end reads. The source study handled its data this way. Demultiplexing of reads and collapsing into UMI-guided consensus sequences were performed with migec v1.2.7. Using mixcr v2.1.11, the UMI consensuses were aligned to TRA and TRB V and J templates and assembled into clonotypes. Expanded or contracted clonotypes were those called significant by both edgeR and NoisET, with noise models trained on biological replicates. For edgeR calls, a false discovery rate-adjusted p below 0.01 and a log2 fold-change threshold of 1 were applied. As an exploratory analysis of dynamics, max-normalized trajectories of the 1000 most abundant clonotypes were examined with PCA combined with hierarchical clustering. The CD4 or CD8 phenotype of responding clones was assigned using the separately sequenced CD4+ and CD8+ repertoires. TCRdb reprocessing: public reads trimmed at Q25 with fastp, clones called with MiXCR, in-frame beta chains kept. Each record represents a unique CDR3 protein, reported with the most common genes and DNA among its rows. The V and J calls come from TCRdb's annotation, not from the publication. In all, the sample holds about 290,000 distinct CDR3 sequences, and around a sixth of those were seen once. The biggest ten clones account for roughly 22% of the sample.

The entry originates in a study of T-cell memory formation after mild COVID-19 (dated by TCRdb to the early 2020s). Concerning the study at large: Most TCR sequence clusters were specific to one of the two donors. In a couple of donors, T-cell clones that expanded and contracted after mild COVID-19 were tracked by sequencing TCRalpha and TCRbeta repertoires over time. Two young, previously healthy adult volunteers made up the cohort, one male and one female.

CDR1 and CDR2 were assigned from the germline V gene (reference sequence) as MNHEY and SMNVEV. The CDR3, from cysteine to phenylalanine, totals 14 residues. The read is trimmed to its CDR3 DNA, 42 bases read in frame from base 1. At the junction V is shortened by 4 bases and J by 7 bases, with 11 bases in between. The investigation overall reported the following: Some responding clones were found in pre-infection memory, which suggests that pre-existing cross-reactive memory T cells took part in the SARS-CoV-2 response. The study included only a couple of mild cases, and larger cohorts that include severe cases with pre-infection samples were judged to be necessary. Contracting CD4+ clones appeared mostly in the CM and EM memory subsets, whereas CD8+ clones were enriched in EMRA. Balanced CD4/CD8 phenotypes were observed for clones contracting from day 15 to 85, whereas a bias towards CD4+ was observed for a second wave of clones expanding from day 15 to 37. The second-wave clones that peaked on day 37 were not confirmed to be SARS-CoV-2 specific.

The sample consisted of PBMCs or a T cell subset sorted from them (not recorded which). The receptor was isolated from a man younger than 30 who had mild COVID-19 (a few samples of this study predate the infection). The sample titles of this study are shuffled in the database, so cell type and time point are left out; the donor was told from shared clones. This receptor chain uses TRBV27 and TRBJ1-6, with no confidently assigned D gene. The bases read TGTGCCAGCAGTTCGTCAGCCCGCAATTCACCCCTCCACTTT. Translated, it gives CASSSSARNSPLHF.